This entry is about one TCR beta chain. The sample originates from a study of blood T cell repertoires in COVID-19. The overall study: The analysed material was cDNA or gDNA that came from T cells, B-cell-depleted T cells, or PBMCs.

The CDR3 extends over 12 amino acids. V was cut by 1 base and J by 3 bases, with 3 bases left in between. Germline V lookup: CDR1 SNHLY, CDR2 FYNNEI. Original processing methods: Amplified reference gene primers provided the basis for estimating nucleated cell counts. Using immunoSEQ multiplex PCR, the repertoire was profiled, and TCRdb retains in-frame clones only, with some absent. V and J calls and clone size follow that table, whereas D and trimming were derived from the DNA. The sample consists of nearly 250,000 clones, roughly 88% of them appearing once. This TCR was sampled from a woman older than 75 with COVID-19, enrolled during active disease. The sample was peripheral blood. This chain connects TRBV2 to TRBJ2-5; D is unclear. CDR3 amino acids: CASSEVEETQYF. The CDR3 nucleotides are TGTGCCAGCAGTGAAGTCGAAGAGACCCAGTACTTC. The whole variable domain, filled in from reference TRBV2 and TRBJ2-5, reads EPEVTQTPSHQVTQMGQEVILRCVPISNHLYFYWYRQILGQKVEFLVSFYNNEISEKSEIFDDQFSVERPDGSNFTLKIRSTKLEDSAMYFCASSEVEETQYFGPGTRLLVL.